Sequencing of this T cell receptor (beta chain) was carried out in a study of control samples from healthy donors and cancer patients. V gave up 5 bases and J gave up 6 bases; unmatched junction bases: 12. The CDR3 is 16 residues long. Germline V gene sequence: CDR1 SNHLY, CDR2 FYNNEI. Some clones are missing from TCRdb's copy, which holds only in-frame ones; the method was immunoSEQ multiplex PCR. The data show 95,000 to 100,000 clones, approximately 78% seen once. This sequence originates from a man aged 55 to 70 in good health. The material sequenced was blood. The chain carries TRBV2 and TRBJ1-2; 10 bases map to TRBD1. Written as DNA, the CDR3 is TGTGCCAGCAGTCTTACCGGGACAGGGGCATCGCATGGCTACACCTTC. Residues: CASSLTGTGASHGYTF. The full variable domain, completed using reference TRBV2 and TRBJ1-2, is EPEVTQTPSHQVTQMGQEVILRCVPISNHLYFYWYRQILGQKVEFLVSFYNNEISEKSEIFDDQFSVERPDGSNFTLKIRSTKLEDSAMYFCASSLTGTGASHGYTFGSGTRLTVV.